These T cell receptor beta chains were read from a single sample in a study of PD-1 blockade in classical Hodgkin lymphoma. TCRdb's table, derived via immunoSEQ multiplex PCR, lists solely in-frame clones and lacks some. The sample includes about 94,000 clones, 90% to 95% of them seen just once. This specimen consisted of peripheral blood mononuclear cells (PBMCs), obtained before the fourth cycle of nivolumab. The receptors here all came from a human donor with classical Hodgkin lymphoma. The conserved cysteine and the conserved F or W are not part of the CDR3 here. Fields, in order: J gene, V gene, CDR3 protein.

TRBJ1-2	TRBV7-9	ASSSNQYYGYT
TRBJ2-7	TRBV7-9	ASSFPATGALEQY
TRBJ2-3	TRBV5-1	ASSVNRGSTDTQY
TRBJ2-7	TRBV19	ASSMREAGAYEQY
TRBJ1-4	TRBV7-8	ASSPARQGEVEKLF
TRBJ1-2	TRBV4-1	ASSLGTGAGYT
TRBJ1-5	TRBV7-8	ASSLVPLGDNQPQH
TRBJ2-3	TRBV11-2	ASTLGSGRSTDTQY
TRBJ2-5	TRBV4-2	ASSLSGALQETQY
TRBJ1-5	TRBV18	ASSPQARGSNQPQH
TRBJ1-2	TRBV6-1	ASSESPGNYGYT
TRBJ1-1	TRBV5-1	ASSLAQGASSEAF
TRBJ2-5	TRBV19	ASSISRGTGYETQY
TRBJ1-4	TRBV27	ASSLSAAKGATNEKLF
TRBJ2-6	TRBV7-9	ASSLRAGANVLT
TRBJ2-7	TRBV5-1	ASSPGPGPSYEQY
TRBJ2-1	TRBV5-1	ASSTGQGTSNEQF
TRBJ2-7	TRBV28	ASSRFPWAAGGYEQY
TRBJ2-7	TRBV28	ASSLRIHEQY
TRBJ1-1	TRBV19	ASSPSRGRKNTEAF
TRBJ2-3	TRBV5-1	ASSSGRFRDTQY
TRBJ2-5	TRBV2	ASSGEQTIQETQY
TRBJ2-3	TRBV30	ASGWGYEADTQY
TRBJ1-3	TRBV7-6	ASSLLDLAPSGNTIY
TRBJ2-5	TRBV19	ATKEGSSSTDEQY
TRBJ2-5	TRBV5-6	ASSAVSPGETQY
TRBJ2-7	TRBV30	AWSSRGRSVSYEQY
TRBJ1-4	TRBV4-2	ASSPRQGFANEKLF
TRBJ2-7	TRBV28	ASSSPGQRVFYEQY
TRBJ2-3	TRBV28	ASSLGAGGTDTQY
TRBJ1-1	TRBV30	AWSITGSSAF
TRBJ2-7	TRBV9	ASSVAGRGSYEQY
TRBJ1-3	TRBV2	ASSENRAGNTIY
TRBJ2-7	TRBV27	ATRDGSSYEQY
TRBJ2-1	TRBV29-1	SVLSGLLYNEQF
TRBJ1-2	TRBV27	ASSLAGPGYGYT
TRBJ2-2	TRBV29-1	SAAGSGYRELF
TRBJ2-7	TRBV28	ASRGGGPSYEQY
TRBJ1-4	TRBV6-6	ASSYGRGKTNEKLF
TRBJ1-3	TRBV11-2	ASNRPEGGNTIY
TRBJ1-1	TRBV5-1	ASSHTQGSTEAF
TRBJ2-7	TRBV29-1	SVVFGTREQY
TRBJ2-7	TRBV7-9	ASLGDRFLDEQY
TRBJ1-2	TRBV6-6	ASSPRQGSHGYT
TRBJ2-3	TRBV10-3	AISEWTSGTSSTDTQY
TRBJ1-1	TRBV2	ASGTTGKAEAF
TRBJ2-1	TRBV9	ASSVAGPPDPEQF
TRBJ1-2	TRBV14	ASSQVTTGGYGYT
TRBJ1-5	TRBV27	ASKKQGLNQPQH
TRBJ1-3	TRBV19	ASSSDRGRGNTIY
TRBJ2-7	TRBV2	ASRVLSTYEQY
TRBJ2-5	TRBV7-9	ASSLVGSSETQY
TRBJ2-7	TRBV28	ASSVAAWSEQY